This T cell receptor (beta chain) was obtained from a study of T cell responses to AZD1222 COVID-19 vaccine. Overall study findings and caveats: At 160-218 and 743-854, vaccine-associated CD4 TCRs were dominant, and they spanned spike.

This clone came up once. Its antigen is undetermined. Assay: immunoSEQ multiplex PCR; the TCRdb copy retains only in-frame clones and omits some. Of about 150,000 clones listed, about 92% are singletons. The source material was peripheral blood, sampled on day 0 of AZD1222 vaccination. The TCR comes from an adult in good health.

The CDR3 protein is CASSFDRGSLHF. The DNA of the CDR3 is TGTGCCAGCAGTTTTGACCGCGGGTCCCTCCACTTT. This sequence joins TRBV12-3 or TRBV12-4 and TRBJ1-6; unclear D gene. There are 12 residues in the CDR3. The ends were cut back, 3 bases at V and 14 bases at J, with 11 bases in the middle.